This T cell receptor (beta chain) was obtained from a study of blood T cell repertoires in COVID-19. Study in general: Researchers got acute and convalescent COVID-19 samples from the United States, Italy and Spain. Sample material is recorded as cDNA or gDNA derived from T cells, B-cell-depleted T cells, or PBMCs.

Trimming cost V 2 bases and J 0 bases, with 10 bases left between them. CDR1 and CDR2 from the germline V gene are SGHVS and FNYEAQ. This CDR3 is 15 amino acids long. Repertoires were generated with immunoSEQ multiplex PCR, while TCRdb's copy carries only in-frame clones and drops some. The sample lists approximately 38,000 clones; 75% to 95% were seen once. The sample holds a few counts of this clone. V and J are TRBV7-6 and TRBJ1-1, with D uncertain. Sequencing was carried out using peripheral blood. This receptor was taken from a woman of 80 years or more with acute or convalescent COVID-19. CDR3 region: CASSLLVNMNTEAFF. The CDR3 coding sequence is TGTGCCAGCAGCTTATTGGTCAACATGAACACTGAAGCTTTCTTT. The variable domain in full, completed from reference TRBV7-6 and TRBJ1-1, reads GAGVSQSPRYKVTKRGQDVALRCDPISGHVSLYWYRQALGQGPEFLTYFNYEAQQDKSGLPNDRFSAERPEGSISTLTIQRTEQRDSAMYRCASSLLVNMNTEAFFGQGTRLTVV.